This T cell receptor beta chain was recovered during a study of blood T cell repertoires in COVID-19. On the study more broadly: Italy, Spain and the United States were the sources of the convalescent and acute COVID-19 samples. Sample material is recorded as cDNA or gDNA derived from T cells, B-cell-depleted T cells, or PBMCs.

Trimming left V 1 base short and J 4 bases short, with 8 bases between. Germline CDR1 and CDR2: SGDLS and YYNGEE. CDR3 length: 13 residues. In the authors' workflow: Amplification from reference gene primers served as the basis for estimated nucleated cell counts. The table came from immunoSEQ multiplex PCR; TCRdb's copy has only in-frame clones and leaves some out. From that table come the V and J calls and clone size; the DNA was used to work out D and trimming. Of about 180,000 clones in the sample, about 90% were seen once. This clone was found once. Other DNA sequences in the sample encode the same CDR3.

This receptor was taken from a man aged 65 to 79 with active or convalescent COVID-19. Material: peripheral blood. The chain uses TRBV9 and TRBJ1-1; the D gene is possibly TRBD1 (6 bases). CDR3 coding DNA: TGTGCCAGCAGCGTACAGGGGTCCACTGAAGCTTTCTTT. Its protein product is CASSVQGSTEAFF.